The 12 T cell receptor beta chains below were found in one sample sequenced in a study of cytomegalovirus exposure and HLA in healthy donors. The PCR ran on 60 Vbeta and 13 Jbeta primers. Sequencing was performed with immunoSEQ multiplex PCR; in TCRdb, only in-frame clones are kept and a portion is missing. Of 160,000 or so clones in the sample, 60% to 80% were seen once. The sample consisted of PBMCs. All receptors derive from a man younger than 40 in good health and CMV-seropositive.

Here the CDR3 reads CASSHQLAGGSNEQFF. CDR3 DNA sequence: TGCGCCAGCAGCCATCAACTAGCGGGGGGAAGCAATGAGCAGTTCTTC. This chain uses TRBV4-1 with TRBJ2-1; 12 bases agree with TRBD2. In germline, CDR1 is MGHRA, CDR2 YSYEKL. The V gene end was trimmed by 3 bases and the J gene end by 6 bases; junction bases not matched to a gene: 6. The CDR3 spans 16 residues.

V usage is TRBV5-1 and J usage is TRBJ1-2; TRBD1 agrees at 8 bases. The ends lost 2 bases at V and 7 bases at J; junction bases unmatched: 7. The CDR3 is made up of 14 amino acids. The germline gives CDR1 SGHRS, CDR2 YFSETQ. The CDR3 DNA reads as TGCGCCAGCAGCTTTCGCGACAGGGGAGGTGGCTACACCTTC. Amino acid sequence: CASSFRDRGGGYTF.

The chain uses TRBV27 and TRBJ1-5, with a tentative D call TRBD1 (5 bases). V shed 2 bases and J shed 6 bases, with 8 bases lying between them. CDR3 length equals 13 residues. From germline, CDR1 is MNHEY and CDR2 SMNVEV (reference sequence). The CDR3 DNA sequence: TGTGCCAGCAGTTTAAGGGGATCTCAGCCCCAGCATTTT. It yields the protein CASSLRGSQPQHF.

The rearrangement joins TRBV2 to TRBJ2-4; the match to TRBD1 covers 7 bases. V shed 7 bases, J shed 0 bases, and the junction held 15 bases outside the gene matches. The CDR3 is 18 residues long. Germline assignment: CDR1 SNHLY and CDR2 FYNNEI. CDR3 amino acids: CASTKGQVGSLAKNIQYF. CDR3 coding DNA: TGTGCCAGCACTAAAGGACAGGTTGGAAGCCTAGCCAAAAACATTCAGTACTTC.

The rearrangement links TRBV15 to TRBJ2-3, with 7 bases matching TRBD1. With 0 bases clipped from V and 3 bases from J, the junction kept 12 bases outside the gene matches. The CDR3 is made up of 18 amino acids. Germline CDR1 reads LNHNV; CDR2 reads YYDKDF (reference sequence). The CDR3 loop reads CATSREWGQLSSTDTQYF. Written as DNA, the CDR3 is TGTGCCACCAGCAGAGAATGGGGACAGCTTTCCAGTACAGATACGCAGTATTTT.

Here the CDR3 reads CSVEPQRGGYNEQFF. The CDR3 DNA reads as TGCAGCGTTGAACCACAGCGGGGGGGCTACAATGAGCAGTTCTTC. The chain couples TRBV29-1 to TRBJ2-1; 10 positions match TRBD2. The CDR3 has 15 residues. CDR1 and CDR2 (germline): SQVTM, ANQGSEA. J was trimmed by 3 bases and V by 2 bases; bases with no gene match: 4.

Written as DNA, the CDR3 is TGTGCCAGCAGTTACCAGTTTCAGGGTGAAGCTTTCTTT. Translating it yields CASSYQFQGEAFF. This chain joins TRBV6-6 and TRBJ1-1; a possible D gene is TRBD1 (5 bases). CDR1 and CDR2 from the germline V gene are MNHNY and SVGAGI (reference sequence). The CDR3 is 13 residues long. Trimming left V 2 bases short and J 7 bases short, with 11 bases between.

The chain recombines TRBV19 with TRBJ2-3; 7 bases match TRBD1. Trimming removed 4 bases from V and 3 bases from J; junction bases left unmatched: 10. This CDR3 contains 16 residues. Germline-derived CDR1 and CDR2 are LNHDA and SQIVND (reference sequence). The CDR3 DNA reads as TGTGCCAGTAGTACTCGGACAGGTCAGGGTACAGATACGCAGTATTTT. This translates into CASSTRTGQGTDTQYF.

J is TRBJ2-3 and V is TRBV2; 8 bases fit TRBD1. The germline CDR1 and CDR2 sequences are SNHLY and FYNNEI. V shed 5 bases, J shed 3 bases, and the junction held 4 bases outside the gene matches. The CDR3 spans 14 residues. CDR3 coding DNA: TGTGCCAGCAGTCCAGGGGGCGAGACAGATACGCAGTATTTT. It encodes CASSPGGETDTQYF.

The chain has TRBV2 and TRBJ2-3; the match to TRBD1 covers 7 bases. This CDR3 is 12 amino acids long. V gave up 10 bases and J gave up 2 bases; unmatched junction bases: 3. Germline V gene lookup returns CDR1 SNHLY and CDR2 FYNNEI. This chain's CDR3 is CATGTATDTQYF. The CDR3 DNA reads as TGTGCCACCGGGACAGCCACAGATACGCAGTATTTT.

The CDR3 coding sequence is TGTGCCAGCAGTTTAAGTGCTAGCACCTACGAGCAGTACTTC. Encoded protein: CASSLSASTYEQYF. This chain uses TRBV28 with TRBJ2-7; possible D gene TRBD2, 5 bases. Germline CDR1 is MDHEN and CDR2 is SYDVKM. The CDR3 extends over 14 amino acids. With 2 bases removed from V and 2 bases from J, the gap between germline ends came to 10 bases.

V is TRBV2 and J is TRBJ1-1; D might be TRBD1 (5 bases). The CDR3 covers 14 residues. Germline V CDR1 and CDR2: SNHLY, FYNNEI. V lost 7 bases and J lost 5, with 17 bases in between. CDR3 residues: CASTGYSGKTEAFF. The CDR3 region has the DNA TGTGCCAGCACAGGGTATAGTGGAAAAACTGAAGCTTTCTTT.